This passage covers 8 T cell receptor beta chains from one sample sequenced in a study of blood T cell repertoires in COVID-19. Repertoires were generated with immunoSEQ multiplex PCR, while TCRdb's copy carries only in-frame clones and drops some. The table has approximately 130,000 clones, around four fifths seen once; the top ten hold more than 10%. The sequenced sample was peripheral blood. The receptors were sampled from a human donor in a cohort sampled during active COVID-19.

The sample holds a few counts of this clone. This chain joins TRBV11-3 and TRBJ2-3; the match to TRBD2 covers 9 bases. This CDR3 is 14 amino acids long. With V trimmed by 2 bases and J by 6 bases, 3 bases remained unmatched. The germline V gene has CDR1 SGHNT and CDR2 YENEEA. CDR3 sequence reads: CASSLLAGSDTQYF. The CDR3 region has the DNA TGTGCCAGCAGCTTACTAGCGGGGTCCGATACGCAGTATTTT.

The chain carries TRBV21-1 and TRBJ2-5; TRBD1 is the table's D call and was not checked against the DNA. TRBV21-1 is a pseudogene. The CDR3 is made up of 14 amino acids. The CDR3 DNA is TGTGCCAGCAGCAAAGCGCGTAGGGGTGAGACCCAGTACTTC. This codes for CASSKARRGETQYF.

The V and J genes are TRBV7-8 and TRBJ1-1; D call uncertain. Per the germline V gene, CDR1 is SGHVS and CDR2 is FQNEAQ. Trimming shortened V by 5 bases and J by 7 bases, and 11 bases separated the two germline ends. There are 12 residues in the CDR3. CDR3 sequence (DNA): TGTGCCAGCAGCCTACGGGTATTTGAAGCTTTCTTT. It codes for CASSLRVFEAFF.

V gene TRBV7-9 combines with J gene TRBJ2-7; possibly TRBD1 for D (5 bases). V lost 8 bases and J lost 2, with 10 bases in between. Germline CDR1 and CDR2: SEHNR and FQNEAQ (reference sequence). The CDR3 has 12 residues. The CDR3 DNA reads TGTGCCAGCTCAGACAGAGCCTACGAGCAGTACTTC. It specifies CASSDRAYEQYF.

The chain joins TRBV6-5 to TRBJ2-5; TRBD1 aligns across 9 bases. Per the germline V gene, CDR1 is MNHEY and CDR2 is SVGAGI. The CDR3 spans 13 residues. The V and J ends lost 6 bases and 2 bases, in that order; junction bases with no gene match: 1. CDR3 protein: CASRGTGQETQYF. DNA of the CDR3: TGTGCCAGCAGAGGGACAGGGCAAGAGACCCAGTACTTC.

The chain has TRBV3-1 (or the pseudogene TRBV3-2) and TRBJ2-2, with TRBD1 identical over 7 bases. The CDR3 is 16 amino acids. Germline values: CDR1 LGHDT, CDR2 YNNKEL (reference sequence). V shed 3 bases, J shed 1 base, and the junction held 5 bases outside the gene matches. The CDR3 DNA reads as TGTGCCAGCAGCCAGGTGACAGGGAAGAACACCGGGGAGCTGTTTTTT. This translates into CASSQVTGKNTGELFF.

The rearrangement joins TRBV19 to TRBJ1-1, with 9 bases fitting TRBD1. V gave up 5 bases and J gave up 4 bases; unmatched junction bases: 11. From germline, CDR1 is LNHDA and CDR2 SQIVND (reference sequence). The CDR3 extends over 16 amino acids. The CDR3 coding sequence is TGTGCCAGTAGTTCACCCCCCGGGACAGGGCCCACTGAAGCTTTCTTT. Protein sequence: CASSSPPGTGPTEAFF.

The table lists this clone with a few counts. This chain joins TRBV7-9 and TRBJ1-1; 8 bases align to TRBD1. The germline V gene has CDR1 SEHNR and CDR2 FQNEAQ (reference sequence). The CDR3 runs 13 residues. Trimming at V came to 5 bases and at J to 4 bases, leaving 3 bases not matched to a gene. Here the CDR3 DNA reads TGTGCCAGCAGCGAAGGACAGGGCACTGAAGCTTTCTTT. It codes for CASSEGQGTEAFF.